This T cell receptor (beta chain) was recorded in a study of patients and donors after allogeneic stem cell transplantation. The V and J ends lost 4 bases and 1 base, in that order; junction bases with no gene match: 10. Germline lookup yields CDR1 SEHNR and CDR2 FQNEAQ (reference sequence). The CDR3 runs to 17 residues. This clonotype was counted once. TCRdb recomputed calls from the RT-PCR reads with MiXCR, one row per CDR3 protein. The repertoire has 800,000 to 1,000,000 distinct CDR3 sequences, approximately 18% of them found once; the top ten carry under 6.5%. The receptor was derived from a human donor who was either an allogeneic HSCT recipient or a stem cell or donor lymphocyte infusion donor (not recorded which). It is not recorded whose cells these are; they may come from a transplant donor. What was sequenced was blood, either unsorted or a sorted T cell fraction (not recorded which). The J gene is TRBJ2-1, the V gene TRBV7-9; 7 nucleotides align to TRBD1. The CDR3 is CASSSPGRGSSYNEQFF. CDR3 DNA sequence: TGTGCCAGCAGCTCCCCCGGCAGGGGGAGTTCCTACAATGAGCAGTTCTTC.